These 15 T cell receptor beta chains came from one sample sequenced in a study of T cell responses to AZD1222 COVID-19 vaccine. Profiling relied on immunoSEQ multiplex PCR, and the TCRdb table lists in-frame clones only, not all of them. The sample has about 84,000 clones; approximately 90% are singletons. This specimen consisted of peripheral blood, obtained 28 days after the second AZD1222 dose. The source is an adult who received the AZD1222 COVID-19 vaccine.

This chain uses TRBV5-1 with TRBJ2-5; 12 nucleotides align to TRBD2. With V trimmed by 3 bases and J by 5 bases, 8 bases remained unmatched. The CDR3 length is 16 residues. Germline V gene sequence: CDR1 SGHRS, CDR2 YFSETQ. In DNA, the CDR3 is TGCGCCAGCAGCTCCACGACTAGCGGGGGTGGGGAGACCCAGTACTTC. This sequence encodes CASSSTTSGGGETQYF.

The CDR3, as DNA: TGTGCCAGCAGTTCCCGCTATGGCTACACCTTC. Its translation: CASSSRYGYTF. This chain links TRBV27 with TRBJ1-2; D is uncertain. The CDR3 is 11 amino acids. Trimming pared 4 bases from V and 4 bases from J, leaving 4 bases between. Germline CDR1 and CDR2: MNHEY and SMNVEV (reference sequence).

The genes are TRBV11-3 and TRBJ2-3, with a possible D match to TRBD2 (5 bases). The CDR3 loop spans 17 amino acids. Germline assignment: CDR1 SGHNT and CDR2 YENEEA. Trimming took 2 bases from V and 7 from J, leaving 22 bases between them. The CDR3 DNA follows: TGTGCCAGCAGCTTAACGGTGCGTGGCGGGCCCTCCTATACGCAGTATTTT. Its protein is CASSLTVRGGPSYTQYF.

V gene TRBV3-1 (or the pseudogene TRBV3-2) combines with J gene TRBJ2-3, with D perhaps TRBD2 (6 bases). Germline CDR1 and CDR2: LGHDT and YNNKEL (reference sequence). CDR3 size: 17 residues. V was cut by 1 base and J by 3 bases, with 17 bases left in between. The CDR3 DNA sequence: TGTGCCAGCAGCCAAGCCGGCGGGGAGCTCCGAACAGATACGCAGTATTTT. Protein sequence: CASSQAGGELRTDTQYF.

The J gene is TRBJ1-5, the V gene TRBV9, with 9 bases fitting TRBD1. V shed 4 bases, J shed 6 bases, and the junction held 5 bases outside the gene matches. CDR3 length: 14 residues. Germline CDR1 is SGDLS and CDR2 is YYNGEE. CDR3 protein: CASSPGTGSQPQHF. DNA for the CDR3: TGTGCCAGCAGCCCCGGGACAGGGAGTCAGCCCCAGCATTTT.

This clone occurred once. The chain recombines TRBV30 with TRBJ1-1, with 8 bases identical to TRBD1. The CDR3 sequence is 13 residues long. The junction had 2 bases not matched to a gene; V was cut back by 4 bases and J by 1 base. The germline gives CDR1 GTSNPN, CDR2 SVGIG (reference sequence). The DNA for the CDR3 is TGTGCCTGGACGGGACAGGCGAACACTGAAGCTTTCTTT. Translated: CAWTGQANTEAFF.

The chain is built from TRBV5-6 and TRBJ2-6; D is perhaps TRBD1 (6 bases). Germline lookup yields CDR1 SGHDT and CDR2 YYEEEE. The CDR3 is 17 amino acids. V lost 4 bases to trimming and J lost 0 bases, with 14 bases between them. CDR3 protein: CASSQKTGNSGANVLTF. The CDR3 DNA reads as TGTGCCAGCAGCCAAAAGACAGGCAACTCTGGGGCCAACGTCCTGACTTTC.

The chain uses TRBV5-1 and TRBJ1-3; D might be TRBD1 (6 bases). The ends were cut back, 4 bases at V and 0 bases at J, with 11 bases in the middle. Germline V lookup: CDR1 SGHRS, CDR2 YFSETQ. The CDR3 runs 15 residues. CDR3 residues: CASSPLDSSGNTIYF. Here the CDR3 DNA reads TGCGCCAGCAGCCCCCTGGACAGCTCTGGAAACACCATATATTTT.

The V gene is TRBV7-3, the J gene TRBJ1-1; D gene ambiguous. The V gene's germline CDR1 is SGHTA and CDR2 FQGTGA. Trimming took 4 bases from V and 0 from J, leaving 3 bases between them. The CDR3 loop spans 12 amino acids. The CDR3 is CASSWMNTEAFF. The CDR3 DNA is TGTGCCAGCAGCTGGATGAACACTGAAGCTTTCTTT.

The CDR3 sequence: CASSLRPSGVGDTQYF. In DNA form, the CDR3 reads TGTGCCAGCAGCTTGCGGCCTAGCGGGGTTGGGGATACGCAGTATTTT. This chain links TRBV5-5 with TRBJ2-3; 9 bases align to TRBD2. V shed 1 base and J 6 bases; nucleotides not matched to a gene: 9. The CDR3 is made up of 16 amino acids. Per the germline V gene, CDR1 is SGHKS and CDR2 is YYEKEE (reference sequence).

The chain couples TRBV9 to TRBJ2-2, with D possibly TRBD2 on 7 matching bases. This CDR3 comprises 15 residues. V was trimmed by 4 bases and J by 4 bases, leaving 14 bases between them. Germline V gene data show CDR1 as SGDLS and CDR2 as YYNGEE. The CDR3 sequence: CASSMGGLGTGELFF. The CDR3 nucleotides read TGTGCCAGCAGCATGGGGGGGCTCGGCACCGGGGAGCTGTTTTTT. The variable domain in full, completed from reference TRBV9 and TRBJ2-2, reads DSGVTQTPKHLITATGQRVTLRCSPRSGDLSVYWYQQSLDQGLQFLIQYYNGEERAKGNILERFSAQQFPDLHSELNLSSLELGDSALYFCASSMGGLGTGELFFGEGSRLTVL.

As DNA, the CDR3 is TGTGCCAGCAGTCCAAGGATGGGGGAGCTGTTTTTT. This translates into CASSPRMGELFF. The chain joins TRBV6-5 to TRBJ2-2; no firm D call. Germline V gives CDR1 MNHEY, CDR2 SVGAGI. With 5 bases removed from V and 8 bases from J, the gap between germline ends came to 9 bases. The CDR3 consists of 12 residues.

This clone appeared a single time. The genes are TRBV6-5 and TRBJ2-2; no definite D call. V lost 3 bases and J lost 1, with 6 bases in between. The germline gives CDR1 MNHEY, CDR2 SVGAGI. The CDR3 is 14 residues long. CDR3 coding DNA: TGTGCCAGCAGTTATACTGGGAACACCGGGGAGCTGTTTTTT. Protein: CASSYTGNTGELFF.

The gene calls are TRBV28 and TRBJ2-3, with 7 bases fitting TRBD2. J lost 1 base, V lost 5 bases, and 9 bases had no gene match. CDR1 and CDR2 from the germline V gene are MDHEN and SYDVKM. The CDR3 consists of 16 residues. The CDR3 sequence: CASSGGGLLGTDTQYF. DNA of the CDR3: TGTGCCAGCAGTGGCGGGGGTCTGTTGGGCACAGATACGCAGTATTTT. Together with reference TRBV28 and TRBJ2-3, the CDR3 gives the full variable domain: DVKVTQSSRYLVKRTGEKVFLECVQDMDHENMFWYRQDPGLGLRLIYFSYDVKMKEKGDIPEGYSVSREKKERFSLILESASTNQTSMYLCASSGGGLLGTDTQYFGPGTRLTVL.

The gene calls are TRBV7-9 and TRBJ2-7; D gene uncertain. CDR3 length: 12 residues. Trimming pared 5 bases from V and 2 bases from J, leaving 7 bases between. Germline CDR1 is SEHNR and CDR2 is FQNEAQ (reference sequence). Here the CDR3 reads CASSPLTYEQYF. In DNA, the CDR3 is TGTGCCAGCAGCCCCCTTACCTACGAGCAGTACTTC. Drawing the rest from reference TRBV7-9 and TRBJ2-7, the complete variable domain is DTGVSQNPRHKITKRGQNVTFRCDPISEHNRLYWYRQTLGQGPEFLTYFQNEAQLEKSRLLSDRFSAERPKGSFSTLEIQRTEQGDSAMYLCASSPLTYEQYFGPGTRLTVT.